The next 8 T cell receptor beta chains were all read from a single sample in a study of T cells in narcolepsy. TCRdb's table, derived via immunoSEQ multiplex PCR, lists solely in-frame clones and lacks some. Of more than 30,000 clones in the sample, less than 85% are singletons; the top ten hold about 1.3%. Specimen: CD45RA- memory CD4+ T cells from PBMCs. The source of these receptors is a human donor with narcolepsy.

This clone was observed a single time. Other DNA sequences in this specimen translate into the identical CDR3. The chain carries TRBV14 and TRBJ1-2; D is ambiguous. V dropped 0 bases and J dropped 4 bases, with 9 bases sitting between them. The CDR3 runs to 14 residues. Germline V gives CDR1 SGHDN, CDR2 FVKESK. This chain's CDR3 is CASSQDRGGYGYTF. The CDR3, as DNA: TGTGCCAGCAGCCAAGATCGCGGAGGCTATGGCTACACCTTC.

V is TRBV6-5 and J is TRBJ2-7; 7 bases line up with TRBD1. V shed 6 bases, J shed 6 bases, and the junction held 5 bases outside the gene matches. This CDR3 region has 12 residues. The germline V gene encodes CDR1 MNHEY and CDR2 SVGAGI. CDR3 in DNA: TGTGCCAGCAGCGCTACAGGGGCCGAGCAGTACGTC. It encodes CASSATGAEQYV.

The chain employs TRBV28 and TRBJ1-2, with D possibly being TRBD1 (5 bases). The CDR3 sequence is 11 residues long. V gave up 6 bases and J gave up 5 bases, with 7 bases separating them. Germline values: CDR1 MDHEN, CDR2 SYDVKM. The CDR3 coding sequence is TGTGCCAGCAGGGGGGAGTATGGCTACACCTTC. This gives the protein CASRGEYGYTF.

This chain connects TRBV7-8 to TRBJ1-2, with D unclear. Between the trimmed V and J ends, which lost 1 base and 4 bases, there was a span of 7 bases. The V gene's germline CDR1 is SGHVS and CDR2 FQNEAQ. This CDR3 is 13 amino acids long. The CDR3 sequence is CASSLGQSYGYTF. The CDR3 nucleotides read TGTGCCAGCAGCTTAGGTCAGAGCTATGGCTACACCTTC.

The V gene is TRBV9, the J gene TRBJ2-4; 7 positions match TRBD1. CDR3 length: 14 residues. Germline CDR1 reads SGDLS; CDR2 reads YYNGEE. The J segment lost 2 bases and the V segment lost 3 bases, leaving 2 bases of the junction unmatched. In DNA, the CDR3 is TGTGCCAGCAGCGCGACAGGGACCAAAAACATTCAGTACTTC. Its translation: CASSATGTKNIQYF.

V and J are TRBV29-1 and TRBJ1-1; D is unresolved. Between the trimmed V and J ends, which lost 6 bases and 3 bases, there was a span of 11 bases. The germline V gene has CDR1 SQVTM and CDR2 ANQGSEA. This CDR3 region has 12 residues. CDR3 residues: CSVREWDTEAFF. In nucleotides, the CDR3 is TGCAGCGTCCGGGAGTGGGACACTGAAGCTTTCTTT.

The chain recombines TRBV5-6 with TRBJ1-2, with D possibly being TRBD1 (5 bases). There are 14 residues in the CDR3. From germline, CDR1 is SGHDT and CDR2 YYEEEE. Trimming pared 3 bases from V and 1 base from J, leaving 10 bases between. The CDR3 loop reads CASSSVDSNYGYTF. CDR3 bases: TGTGCCAGCAGCTCGGTAGACAGTAACTATGGCTACACCTTC.

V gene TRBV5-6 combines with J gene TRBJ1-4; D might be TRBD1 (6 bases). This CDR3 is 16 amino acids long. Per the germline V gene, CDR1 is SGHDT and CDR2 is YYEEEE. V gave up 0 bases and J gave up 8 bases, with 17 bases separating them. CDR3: CASSLEFATGAEKLFF. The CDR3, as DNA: TGTGCCAGCAGCTTGGAGTTCGCGACAGGAGCCGAAAAACTGTTTTTT. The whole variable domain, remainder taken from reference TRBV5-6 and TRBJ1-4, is DAGVTQSPTHLIKTRGQQVTLRCSPKSGHDTVSWYQQALGQGPQFIFQYYEEEERQRGNFPDRFSGHQFPNYSSELNVNALLLGDSALYLCASSLEFATGAEKLFFGSGTQLSVL.